Each of the 19 T cell receptor beta chains below was sequenced from the same sample in a study of Graves' ophthalmopathy and Graves' hyperthyroidism. RNA transcripts served as template for amplifying TCR beta CDR3 sequences. The first round was an RT-PCR with HTBI primers, and the second round was a multiplex PCR. TCRdb fed the multiplex PCR reads into MiXCR, producing one record per CDR3 protein. The sample carries roughly 160,000 distinct CDR3 sequences, roughly 37% recorded once. Sequenced material: peripheral blood. These receptors came from a woman aged 40 to 50 with Graves' ophthalmopathy.

The V and J genes are TRBV7-3 and TRBJ2-7, with 9 bases aligning to TRBD1. This CDR3 region has 16 residues. Germline CDR1 and CDR2: SGHTA and FQGTGA. With 5 bases clipped from V and 1 base from J, the junction kept 9 bases outside the gene matches. This CDR3 is CASSPPKGQGSYEQYF. For the CDR3, the DNA is TGTGCCAGCAGCCCGCCGAAGGGACAGGGATCCTACGAGCAGTACTTC.

This clonotype was seen repeatedly, ten times or more. The chain is built from TRBV11-2 and TRBJ1-5, with unresolved D. Trimming removed 0 bases from V and 0 bases from J, with 9 bases in between. The CDR3 contains 16 residues. In germline, CDR1 is SGHAT, CDR2 FQNNGV. The CDR3 is CASSLDLVYSNQPQHF. The CDR3 DNA sequence: TGTGCCAGCAGCTTAGACCTGGTCTATAGCAATCAGCCCCAGCATTTT.

This chain joins TRBV19 and TRBJ2-5; 9 bases align to TRBD2. The CDR3 has 14 residues. V lost 10 bases to trimming and J lost 4 bases; unmatched junction nucleotides: 10. Germline V gene lookup returns CDR1 LNHDA and CDR2 SQIVND (reference sequence). The CDR3 nucleotides read TGTGCCACCAAGGCTAGCGGGAAAAGAGAGACCCAGTACTTC. This translates into CATKASGKRETQYF.

The chain joins TRBV6-1 to TRBJ2-7; tentative D call: TRBD2 (6 bases). CDR1 MNHNS and CDR2 SASEGT come from the germline V gene. Trimming pared 7 bases from V and 2 bases from J, leaving 15 bases between. CDR3 length equals 14 residues. The CDR3 DNA reads as TGTGCCAGCAAACCGGGACTGGTACCCTACGAGCAGTACTTC. Its protein product is CASKPGLVPYEQYF.

This clonotype has ten or more counts. V usage is TRBV12-3 or TRBV12-4 and J usage is TRBJ1-2; 11 bases are a match to TRBD1. The CDR3 totals 14 residues. The junction had 2 bases not matched to a gene; V was cut back by 1 base and J by 7 bases. The CDR3 DNA reads TGTGCCAGCAGTTTAGGGACAGGGGGCAGTGGCTACACCTTC. Its translation is CASSLGTGGSGYTF.

Ten or more counts support this clonotype. It may be a read error: a sequence one base away is much more abundant. The genes are TRBV28 and TRBJ1-2; D not certain. This CDR3 contains 11 residues. Germline V gene sequence: CDR1 MDHEN, CDR2 SYDVKM. Trimming pared 6 bases from V and 1 base from J, leaving 3 bases between. In nucleotides, the CDR3 is TGTGCCAGCAGGAATAACTATGGCTACACCTTC. This sequence encodes CASRNNYGYTF.

This clonotype appeared many times. The chain employs TRBV20-1 and TRBJ2-7; D call uncertain. The germline V gene encodes CDR1 DFQATT and CDR2 SNEGSKA (reference sequence). The CDR3 is made up of 14 amino acids. Trimming left V 5 bases short and J 0 bases short, with 14 bases between. The CDR3 spells CSAAPRLSSYEQYF. The CDR3 nucleotides read TGCAGTGCTGCCCCCCGACTCAGCTCCTACGAGCAGTACTTC.

This chain links TRBV12-3 or TRBV12-4 with TRBJ1-1; D not resolved. This CDR3 contains 13 residues. The V and J ends lost 6 bases and 10 bases respectively, with 18 bases between them. The CDR3 is CASSPQARSAAFF. In nucleotides, the CDR3 is TGTGCCAGCAGCCCGCAGGCTAGGTCGGCAGCTTTCTTT.

This clonotype was picked up many times. The V and J genes are TRBV12-3 or TRBV12-4 and TRBJ2-7; 10 bases align to TRBD2. There are 14 residues in the CDR3. V was clipped by 6 bases and J by 3 bases; unmatched bases: 5. The CDR3 region has the DNA TGTGCCAGCAGCCCCGGGACTAGCGACTACGAGCAGTACTTC. It codes for CASSPGTSDYEQYF.

The chain combines TRBV7-8 with TRBJ1-1, with unresolved D. The CDR3 runs to 15 residues. The germline V gene has CDR1 SGHVS and CDR2 FQNEAQ. Trimming took off 5 bases at V and 1 base at J, with 14 bases between the two ends. The CDR3 nucleotides read TGTGCCAGCAGCCACAAAACATCAGGGAACACTGAAGCTTTCTTT. This sequence encodes CASSHKTSGNTEAFF. The whole variable domain, filled in from reference TRBV7-8 and TRBJ1-1, reads GAGVSQSPRYKVAKRGQDVALRCDPISGHVSLFWYQQALGQGPEFLTYFQNEAQLDKSGLPSDRFFAERPEGSVSTLKIQRTQQEDSAVYLCASSHKTSGNTEAFFGQGTRLTVV.

Here the CDR3 DNA reads TGTGCCAGCAGCTTAGAGGAACAGGGTGGGTACACTGAAGCTTTCTTT. Translating it yields CASSLEEQGGYTEAFF. V and J are TRBV7-8 and TRBJ1-1; D is possibly TRBD1 (6 bases). From germline, CDR1 is SGHVS and CDR2 FQNEAQ. This CDR3 spans 16 amino acids. The germline V and J ends were trimmed by 1 base and 3 bases, with 15 bases remaining between them.

The table lists this clonotype with many counts. The chain uses TRBV11-2 and TRBJ1-5; 8 bases line up with TRBD1. The V segment lost 5 bases and the J segment 2 bases; nucleotides outside the gene matches: 5. Per the germline V gene, CDR1 is SGHAT and CDR2 is FQNNGV. This CDR3 is 15 amino acids long. The CDR3 loop reads CASSQTGVGNQPQHF. As DNA, the CDR3 is TGTGCCAGCAGCCAGACAGGGGTCGGCAATCAGCCCCAGCATTTT.

This clonotype was detected ten times or more. The V call is TRBV10-3, the J call TRBJ1-5; D gene uncertain. V was pared by 3 bases and J by 1 base, with 10 bases between. The CDR3 sequence is 15 residues long. Looked up from germline, CDR1 is ENHRY and CDR2 is SYGVKD. Written as DNA, the CDR3 is TGTGCCATCAGTGAATCCCTGGACAGCAATCAGCCCCAGCATTTT. It encodes CAISESLDSNQPQHF.

The chain carries TRBV20-1 and TRBJ2-5; perhaps TRBD2 as D (5 bases). The CDR3 extends over 12 amino acids. Trimming pared 5 bases from V and 10 bases from J, leaving 17 bases between. CDR1 and CDR2 (germline): DFQATT, SNEGSKA (reference sequence). DNA of the CDR3: TGCAGTGCTTCACGACTATCATTGGACCAGTACTTC. Protein: CSASRLSLDQYF.

This clonotype was detected many times. Germline and junction disagree at one end, which may indicate a read error. The rearrangement joins TRBV13 to TRBJ2-7, with 8 positions matching TRBD1. CDR1 PRHDT and CDR2 FYEKMQ come from the germline V gene (reference sequence). This CDR3 comprises 12 residues. This CDR3 reads CASSLAGGEQCF. The CDR3 nucleotides read TGTGCCAGCAGCTTAGCAGGGGGCGAGCAGTGCTTC.

This clonotype occurred many times. The chain links TRBV6-6 to TRBJ2-5, with 14 nucleotides matching TRBD2. The trim removed 4 bases at V and 0 bases at J, leaving 10 bases unmatched. The CDR3 has 19 amino acids. Germline CDR1 is MNHNY and CDR2 is SVGAGI (reference sequence). The chain's CDR3 is CASSSGLAGGGRNQETQYF. CDR3 DNA sequence: TGTGCCAGCAGTTCCGGACTAGCGGGAGGAGGAAGGAACCAAGAGACCCAGTACTTC.

There are a few counts of this clonotype. V gene TRBV6-1 combines with J gene TRBJ1-3, with 8 bases matching TRBD1. Germline CDR1 and CDR2: MNHNS and SASEGT. CDR3 size: 16 residues. The V and J ends lost 4 bases and 0 bases, in that order; junction bases with no gene match: 5. CDR3 sequence: CASSVGQATSGNTIYF. As DNA, the CDR3 is TGTGCCAGCAGTGTGGGACAGGCGACCTCTGGAAACACCATATATTTT.

This clonotype appeared many times. V usage is TRBV18 and J usage is TRBJ2-5; the match to TRBD1 covers 7 bases. The J segment lost 1 base and the V segment lost 4 bases, leaving 12 bases of the junction unmatched. Germline CDR1 KGHSH, CDR2 LQKENI. This CDR3 has 17 residues. As DNA, the CDR3 is TGTGCCAGCTCACTTCTTGGGGACAGATACTTCCAAGAGACCCAGTACTTC. Protein product: CASSLLGDRYFQETQYF.

The chain recombines TRBV2 with TRBJ2-5; 8 bases match TRBD2. This CDR3 is built from 17 residues. Unmatched junction bases numbered 17, after V lost 6 bases and J lost 5 bases. CDR1 SNHLY and CDR2 FYNNEI come from the germline V gene. The CDR3 loop reads CASRPSGSDVWGETQYF. The CDR3 nucleotides read TGTGCCAGCAGGCCCAGCGGGAGTGATGTATGGGGGGAGACCCAGTACTTC.